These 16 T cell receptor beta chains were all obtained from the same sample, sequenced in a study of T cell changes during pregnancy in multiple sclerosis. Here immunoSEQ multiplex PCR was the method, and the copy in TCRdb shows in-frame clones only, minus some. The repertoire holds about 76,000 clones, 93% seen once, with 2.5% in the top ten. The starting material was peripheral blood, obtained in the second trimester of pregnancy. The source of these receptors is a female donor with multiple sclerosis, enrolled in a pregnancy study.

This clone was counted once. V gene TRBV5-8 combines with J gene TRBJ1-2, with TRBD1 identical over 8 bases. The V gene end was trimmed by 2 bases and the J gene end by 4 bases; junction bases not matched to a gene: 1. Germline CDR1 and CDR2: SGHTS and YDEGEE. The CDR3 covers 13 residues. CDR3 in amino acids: CASSFDRGYGYTF. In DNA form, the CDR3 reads TGTGCCAGCAGCTTTGACAGGGGCTATGGCTACACCTTC.

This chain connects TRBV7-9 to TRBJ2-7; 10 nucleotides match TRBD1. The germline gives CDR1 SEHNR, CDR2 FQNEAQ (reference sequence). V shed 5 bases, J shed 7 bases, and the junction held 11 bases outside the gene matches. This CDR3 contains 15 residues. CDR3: CASSVSGTGAGEQYF. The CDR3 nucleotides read TGTGCCAGCAGCGTGTCCGGGACAGGGGCGGGTGAGCAGTACTTC.

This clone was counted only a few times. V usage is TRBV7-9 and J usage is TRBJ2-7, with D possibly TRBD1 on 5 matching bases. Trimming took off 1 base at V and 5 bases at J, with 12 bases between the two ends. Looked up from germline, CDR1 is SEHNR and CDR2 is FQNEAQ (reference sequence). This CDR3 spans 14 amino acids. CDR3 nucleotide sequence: TGTGCCAGCAGCTTAGGTGTGGGGCTCAACGAGCAGTACTTC. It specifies CASSLGVGLNEQYF.

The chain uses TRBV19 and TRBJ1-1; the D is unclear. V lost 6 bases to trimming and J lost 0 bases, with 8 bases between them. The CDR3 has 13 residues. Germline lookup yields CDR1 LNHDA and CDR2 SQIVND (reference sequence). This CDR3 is CASRRRMNTEAFF. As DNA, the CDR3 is TGTGCCAGTAGACGGAGAATGAACACTGAAGCTTTCTTT.

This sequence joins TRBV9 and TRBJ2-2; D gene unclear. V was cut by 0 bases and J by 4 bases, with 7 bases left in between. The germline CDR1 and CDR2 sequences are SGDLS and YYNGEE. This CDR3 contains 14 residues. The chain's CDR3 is CASSVASSTGELFF. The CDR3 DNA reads TGTGCCAGCAGCGTAGCGTCCTCCACCGGGGAGCTGTTTTTT.

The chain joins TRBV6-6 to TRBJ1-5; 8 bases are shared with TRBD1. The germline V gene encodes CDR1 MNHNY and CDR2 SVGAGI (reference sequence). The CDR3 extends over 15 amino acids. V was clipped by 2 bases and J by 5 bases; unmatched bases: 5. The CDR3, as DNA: TGTGCCAGCAGTTACGACAGGGGCATTGATCAGCCCCAGCATTTT. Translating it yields CASSYDRGIDQPQHF.

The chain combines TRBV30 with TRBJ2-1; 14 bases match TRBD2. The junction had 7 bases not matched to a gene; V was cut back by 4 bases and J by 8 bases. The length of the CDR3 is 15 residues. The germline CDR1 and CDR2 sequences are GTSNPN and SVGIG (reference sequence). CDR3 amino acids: CAWTLGTSGGYEQFF. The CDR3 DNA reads TGTGCCTGGACTCTCGGGACTAGCGGGGGTTATGAGCAGTTCTTC.

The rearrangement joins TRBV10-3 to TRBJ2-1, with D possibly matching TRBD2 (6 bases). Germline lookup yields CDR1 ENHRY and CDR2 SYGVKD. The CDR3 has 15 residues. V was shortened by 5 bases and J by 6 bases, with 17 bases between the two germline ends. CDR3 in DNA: TGTGCCATCAGTACCACCGGCAGGAGGGGCAATGAGCAGTTCTTC. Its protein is CAISTTGRRGNEQFF.

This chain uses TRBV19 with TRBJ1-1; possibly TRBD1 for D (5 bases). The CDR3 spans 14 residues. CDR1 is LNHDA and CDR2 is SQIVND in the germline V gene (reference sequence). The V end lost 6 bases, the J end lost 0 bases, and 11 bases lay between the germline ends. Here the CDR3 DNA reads TGTGCCAGTAGGGGGGGACTGATGAACACTGAAGCTTTCTTT. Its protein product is CASRGGLMNTEAFF.

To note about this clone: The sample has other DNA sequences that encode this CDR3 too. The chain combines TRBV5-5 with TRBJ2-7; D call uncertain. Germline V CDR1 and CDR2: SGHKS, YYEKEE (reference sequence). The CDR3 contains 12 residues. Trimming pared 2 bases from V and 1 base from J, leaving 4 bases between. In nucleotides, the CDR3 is TGTGCCAGCAGCTTCAGATCCTACGAGCAGTACTTC. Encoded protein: CASSFRSYEQYF.

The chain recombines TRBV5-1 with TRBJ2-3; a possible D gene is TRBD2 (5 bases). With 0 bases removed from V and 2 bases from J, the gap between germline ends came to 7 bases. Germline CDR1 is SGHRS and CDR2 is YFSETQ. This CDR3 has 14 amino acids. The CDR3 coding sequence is TGCGCCAGCAGCTTGGCGACTATCACAGATACGCAGTATTTT. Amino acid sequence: CASSLATITDTQYF.

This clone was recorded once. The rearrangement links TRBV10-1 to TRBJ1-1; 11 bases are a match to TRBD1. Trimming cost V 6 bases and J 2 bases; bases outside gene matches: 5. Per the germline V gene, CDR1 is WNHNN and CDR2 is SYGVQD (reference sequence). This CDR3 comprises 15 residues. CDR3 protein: CASRDGTGGNTEAFF. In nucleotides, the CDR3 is TGCGCCAGCAGAGATGGGACAGGGGGAAACACTGAAGCTTTCTTT.

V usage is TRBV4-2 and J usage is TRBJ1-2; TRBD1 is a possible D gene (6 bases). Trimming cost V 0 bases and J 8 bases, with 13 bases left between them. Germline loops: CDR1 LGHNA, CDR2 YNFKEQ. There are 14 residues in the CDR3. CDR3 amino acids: CASSQEKQGQGYTF. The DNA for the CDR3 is TGTGCCAGCAGCCAAGAAAAACAGGGCCAGGGCTACACCTTC.

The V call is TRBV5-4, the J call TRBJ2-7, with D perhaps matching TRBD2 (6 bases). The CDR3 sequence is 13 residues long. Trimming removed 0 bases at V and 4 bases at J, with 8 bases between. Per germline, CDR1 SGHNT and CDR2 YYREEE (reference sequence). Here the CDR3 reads CASSLVGGYEQYF. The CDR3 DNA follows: TGTGCCAGCAGCTTGGTTGGGGGGTACGAGCAGTACTTC.

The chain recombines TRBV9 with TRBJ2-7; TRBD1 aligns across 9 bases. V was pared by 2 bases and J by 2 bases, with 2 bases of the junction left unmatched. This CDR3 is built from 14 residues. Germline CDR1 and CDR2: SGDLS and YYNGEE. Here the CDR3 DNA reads TGTGCCAGCAGCGTCGGACAGGGGACCTACGAGCAGTACTTC. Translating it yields CASSVGQGTYEQYF.

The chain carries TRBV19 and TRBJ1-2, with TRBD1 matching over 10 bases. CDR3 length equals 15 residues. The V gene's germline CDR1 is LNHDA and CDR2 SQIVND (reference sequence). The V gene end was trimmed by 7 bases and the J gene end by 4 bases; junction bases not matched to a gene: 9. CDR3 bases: TGTGCCAGTACGTTCGACGGACAGGGGGTCTATGGCTACACCTTC. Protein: CASTFDGQGVYGYTF.